This T cell receptor beta chain appears in the sequencing data of a study of cytomegalovirus exposure and HLA in healthy donors. General observations from the study: Later analysis reportedly placed an Asian-associated ancestry cluster below the approximately 680-donor mean in N-insertions.

As concerns this clone: Its antigen is not identified. The sample holds other DNA sequences that translate to the same CDR3.

The trim removed 2 bases at V and 3 bases at J, leaving 3 bases unmatched. There are 15 residues in the CDR3. Per germline, CDR1 MDHEN and CDR2 SYDVKM. The PCR ran on 60 Vbeta and 13 Jbeta primers. The method was immunoSEQ multiplex PCR; TCRdb's version includes in-frame clones alone and lacks a portion of them. The sample consists of about 180,000 clones, 80% to 85% of them appearing once. This clonotype was sampled from a woman in her 30s in good health and CMV-seronegative. The chain combines TRBV28 with TRBJ1-3, with TRBD1 matching 8 bases. The source material was PBMCs. The CDR3 bases are TGTGCCAGCAGTTTAGGTGGGACAGGTGGAAACACCATATATTTT. Protein product: CASSLGGTGGNTIYF. The full variable domain, completed using reference TRBV28 and TRBJ1-3, is DVKVTQSSRYLVKRTGEKVFLECVQDMDHENMFWYRQDPGLGLRLIYFSYDVKMKEKGDIPEGYSVSREKKERFSLILESASTNQTSMYLCASSLGGTGGNTIYFGEGSWLTVV.